The source of this T cell receptor (beta chain) is a study of blood T cell repertoires in COVID-19. Across the study: Samples taken during acute and convalescent COVID-19 were collected in the United States, Italy and Spain. PBMCs, B-cell-depleted T cells, or T cells provided the cDNA or gDNA that made up the material.

The study drew participants aged 18 to 89 years from 20 to 30 US areas. Grouping used clinical history reported by participants in a survey and questionnaire. Clones were sequenced by immunoSEQ multiplex PCR, and TCRdb holds only the in-frame ones, with some missing. The table has 110,000 to 150,000 clones, around 73% seen once. The sample comprised PBMCs or T cells enriched from blood (not recorded which). The receptor's source is a woman aged 50 to 60 who had recovered from COVID-19.

The CDR3 sequence: CATRAGAEAFF. CDR3 nucleotides: TGTGCCACCAGGGCGGGGGCTGAAGCTTTCTTT. The rearrangement uses TRBV24-1 and TRBJ1-1, with D maybe TRBD1 (5 bases). This CDR3 is built from 11 residues. Deletions cut 7 bases from V and 6 bases from J, with 8 bases between. The germline V gene has CDR1 KGHDR and CDR2 SFDVKD.